These 6 T cell receptor beta chains were all obtained from the same sample, sequenced in a study of blood T cell repertoires in COVID-19 (dated by TCRdb to 2018 to 2020). Receptor amplification or capture employed the immunoSEQ multiplex PCR assay. Entries here come from immuneACCESS through TCRdb and include only in-frame sequences with V and J called. Some clones fail to appear in such tables; in the studies checked, an unresolved V gene covers under half of the shortfall, and the cause of the remainder is unknown. The sample records about 20,000 clones, 80% to 85% of which are singletons. The ten biggest clones cover 22% of the sample. What was sequenced was peripheral blood. The receptors were sampled from a man older than 75 with active or convalescent COVID-19.

This chain connects TRBV7-3 to TRBJ1-2; D is possibly TRBD1 (6 bases). Trimming removed 2 bases from V and 3 bases from J, with 7 bases in between. The V gene's germline CDR1 is SGHTA and CDR2 FQGTGA. The CDR3 is 13 amino acids. As DNA, the CDR3 is TGTGCCAGCAGCTTACACAGGGACTATGGCTACACCTTC. Amino acids: CASSLHRDYGYTF. Using reference TRBV7-3 and TRBJ1-2 for the parts outside the CDR3, the full variable domain is GAGVSQTPSNKVTEKGKYVELRCDPISGHTALYWYRQSLGQGPEFLIYFQGTGAADDSGLPNDRFFAVRPEGSVSTLKIQRTERGDSAVYLCASSLHRDYGYTFGSGTRLTVV.

This clone was recorded once. The CDR3 spells CASSEGAAFF. The CDR3 bases are TGTGCCAGCAGTGAGGGGGCTGCTTTCTTT. The chain carries TRBV2 and TRBJ1-1; a weak D match, TRBD1 (6 bases). This CDR3 comprises 10 residues. V shed 3 bases and J shed 11 bases, with 7 bases lying between them. The germline V gene encodes CDR1 SNHLY and CDR2 FYNNEI.

This chain connects TRBV4-2 to TRBJ2-3, with 8 nucleotides matching TRBD2. With 0 bases clipped from V and 1 base from J, the junction kept 9 bases outside the gene matches. The CDR3 contains 18 residues. Germline CDR1 is LGHNA and CDR2 is YNFKEQ. CDR3 region: CASSQDQLRLARTDTQYF. As DNA, the CDR3 is TGTGCCAGCAGCCAAGATCAATTGAGACTAGCGCGCACAGATACGCAGTATTTT.

The rearrangement uses TRBV28 and TRBJ1-2, with 10 bases fitting TRBD1. The J segment lost 8 bases and the V segment lost 7 bases, leaving 13 bases of the junction unmatched. This CDR3 has 15 amino acids. The germline V gene has CDR1 MDHEN and CDR2 SYDVKM. CDR3 nucleotides: TGTGCCAGCACCCAACGACAGGGGGCCTCCGTGGGCTACACCTTC. Translation gives CASTQRQGASVGYTF.

The rearrangement links TRBV19 to TRBJ1-4; the D gene is possibly TRBD1 (5 bases). V was clipped by 0 bases and J by 8 bases, with 16 bases between them. Germline CDR1 is LNHDA and CDR2 is SQIVND (reference sequence). This CDR3 has 16 amino acids. Here the CDR3 reads CASSIDLGGAGEKLFF. The CDR3, as DNA: TGTGCCAGTAGTATAGATCTCGGAGGGGCTGGCGAAAAACTGTTTTTT.

This clone was seen just once. The chain couples TRBV4-2 to TRBJ2-7, with 14 bases aligning to TRBD2. Trimming cost V 5 bases and J 6 bases; bases outside gene matches: 6. Germline-derived CDR1 and CDR2 are LGHNA and YNFKEQ. The length of the CDR3 is 15 residues. CDR3 in DNA: TGTGCCAGCAGCACGCGGACTAGCGGGAGGCTCGAGCAGTACTTC. This codes for CASSTRTSGRLEQYF.